The sequence of this T cell receptor (beta chain) was determined in a study of blood T cell repertoires in COVID-19. At the level of the study: Samples came from the United States, Italy and Spain, spanning acute and convalescent COVID-19.

The CDR3 has 15 amino acids. The germline V and J ends were trimmed by 5 bases and 3 bases, with 16 bases remaining between them. CDR1 is SGHTA, CDR2 FQGNSA, per germline. Only one count was recorded for this clone. Study processing details: For nucleated cells, counts were estimated from reference gene primer amplification. The repertoire was sequenced with immunoSEQ multiplex PCR; TCRdb's copy has only in-frame clones and lacks some. V, J and clone size were drawn from that table, and D and trimming were deduced from the DNA. The sample carries about 300,000 clones, over 80% recorded once. The sequencing sample was made of peripheral blood. The chain is built from TRBV7-2 and TRBJ1-2; tentative D call: TRBD1 (6 bases). The receptor was isolated from a woman aged 40 to 49 who had recovered from COVID-19. As DNA, the CDR3 is TGTGCCAGCAGCCACCCGGGACAAGACCACTATGGCTACACCTTC. Residues: CASSHPGQDHYGYTF.